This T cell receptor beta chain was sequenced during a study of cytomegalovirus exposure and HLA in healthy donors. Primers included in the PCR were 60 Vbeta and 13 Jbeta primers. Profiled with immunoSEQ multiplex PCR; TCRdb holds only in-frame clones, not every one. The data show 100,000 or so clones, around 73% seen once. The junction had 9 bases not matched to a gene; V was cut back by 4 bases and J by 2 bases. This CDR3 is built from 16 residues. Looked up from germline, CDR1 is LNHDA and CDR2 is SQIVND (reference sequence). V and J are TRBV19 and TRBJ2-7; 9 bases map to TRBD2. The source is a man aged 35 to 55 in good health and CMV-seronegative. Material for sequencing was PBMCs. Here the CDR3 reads CASSTQIAGAPYEQYF. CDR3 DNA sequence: TGTGCCAGTAGTACCCAGATAGCGGGGGCTCCCTACGAGCAGTACTTC.